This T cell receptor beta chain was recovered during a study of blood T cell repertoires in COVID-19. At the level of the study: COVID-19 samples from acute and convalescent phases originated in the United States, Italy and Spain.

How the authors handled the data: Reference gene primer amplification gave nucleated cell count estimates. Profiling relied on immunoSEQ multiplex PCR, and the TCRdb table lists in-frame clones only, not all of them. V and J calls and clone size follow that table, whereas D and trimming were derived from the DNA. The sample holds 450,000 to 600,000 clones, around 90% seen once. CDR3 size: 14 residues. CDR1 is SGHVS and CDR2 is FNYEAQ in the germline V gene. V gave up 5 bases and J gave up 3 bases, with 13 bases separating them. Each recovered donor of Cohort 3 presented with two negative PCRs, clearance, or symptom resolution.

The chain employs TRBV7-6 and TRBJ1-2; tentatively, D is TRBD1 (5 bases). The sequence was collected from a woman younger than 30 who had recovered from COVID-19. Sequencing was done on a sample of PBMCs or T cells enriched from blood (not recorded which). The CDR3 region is CASSRGGGDYGYTF. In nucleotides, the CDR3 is TGTGCCAGCAGCAGGGGTGGAGGGGACTATGGCTACACCTTC. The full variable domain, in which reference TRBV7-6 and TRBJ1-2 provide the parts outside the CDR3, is GAGVSQSPRYKVTKRGQDVALRCDPISGHVSLYWYRQALGQGPEFLTYFNYEAQQDKSGLPNDRFSAERPEGSISTLTIQRTEQRDSAMYRCASSRGGGDYGYTFGSGTRLTVV.